This T cell receptor (beta chain) was observed in a study of cytomegalovirus exposure and HLA in healthy donors (dated by TCRdb to the late 2010s). Background for the entire study: An earlier analysis of 587 of the donors reported 250 to 350 Gb of sequence data and some 110 million unique TCR beta sequences obtained from 150 million to 200 million T cells. An early release covering about 600 HLA-typed donors comprised 250 to 350 gigabases of sequencing data and 85 million to 100 million unique TCR sequences. Of the 398 genotyped donors, about 80% fell in the genetic ancestry cluster associated with self-reported Caucasian donors. The study was designed to test whether signatures of past pathogen exposure could be identified by cataloging public T cell receptors. The study used immunosequencing to profile the T cell repertoires of hundreds of subjects and linked those repertoires to cytomegalovirus serostatus. A separate validation cohort of some 130 different subjects was used in addition to the approximately 700-subject first cohort. The study combined high-throughput TCR immunosequencing, statistical association of individual TCRs with disease status, and machine learning to predict cytomegalovirus infection status. In a later analysis, previously published TCR beta repertoires from fewer than 750 donors were re-analyzed and high-resolution HLA genotyping was added so that TCR occurrence patterns could be studied. Rather than using new phenotypic data, the later analysis identified candidate immune exposures from TCR beta sequences and from how often those sequences occurred across donors. An earlier analysis of several hundred of the donors used high-throughput TCR beta sequencing to judge whether each TCR beta V gene segment behaved as functional or pseudogenic. Donor age, sex, ethnicity and CMV serostatus were compiled alongside the repertoire data. Genome-wide SNP genotypes for about three fifths of the roughly 670 donors were used in a later genetic analysis, which treated that subset as a discovery cohort. Every repertoire in the discovery cohort had been generated on one and the same sequencing platform. Class I and class II HLA loci were covered by the typing at four-digit resolution. Typing coverage differed by locus: A, B, C, DRB1 and DQB1 were typed in about 620-640 donors, DQA1 in roughly 500, DPA1 in over 600, and DPB1 in 472. Roughly 5 DR-DQ haplotypes were treated as single units for association and clustering because of strong linkage in the cohort. Among some 410 genotyped donors of the cohort, an average of around 220,000 unique TCR beta nucleotide sequences was sequenced per donor, of which about 19% were non-productive.

Library generation was performed with the immunoSEQ multiplex PCR assay. For the multiplex PCR, a mixture combining 60 forward primers for TCR Vbeta segments and 13 reverse primers for TCR Jbeta segments was used. Amplification of the CDR3 region of rearranged TCR beta genes was performed with a multiplex PCR assay on genomic DNA. The Illumina HiSeq System was used to sequence the amplified TCR beta libraries as 87-base-pair reads. In the source study's methods: Across the roughly 640 repertoires, a later analysis counted 80 million or so unique TCR beta chains, 9.5 million to 13 million of which were shared by at least two donors. Raw reads were error-corrected and collapsed into unique sequences by a nearest-neighbor algorithm in which closely related sequences were merged to remove PCR and sequencing errors. V, D and J gene segments were assigned by aligning CDR3 sequences to IMGT reference sequences. Each retained sequence needed at least a six-nucleotide match to both a V gene segment and a J gene segment. Rearrangements were classified as productive when the CDR3 lacked stop codons and remained in frame with V and J, and all other rearrangements were classified as non-productive. Following IMGT convention, CDR3 was defined as the stretch from the second conserved V-encoded cysteine up to the conserved J-encoded phenylalanine. Sequences without an unambiguous match to a single V gene segment were excluded from the earlier analysis of almost 600 of the donors. In an earlier analysis of 450 to 750 of the donors, a V segment was called functional when productive rearrangements were above 56.7%, and segregating when the standard deviation between donors exceeded 5%. To diagnose cytomegalovirus status from the catalog of TCR beta chain sequences, a statistical classification framework was built. A later analysis assigned V and J genes by comparing TCR nucleotide sequences with IMGT/GENE-DB human TR gene sequences. A later analysis assigned CDR3 sequences and most-parsimonious VDJ recombination scenarios with the TCRdist pipeline. In a later analysis, every TCR beta chain was defined by the combination of its CDR3 amino acid sequence and its V-gene family, and reads without a unique V-gene family were dropped. To address suspected cross-contamination and a sequencing artifact, a later analysis removed a few hundred highly shared, low-generation-probability nucleotide sequences. In a later analysis, a clonal expansion index was calculated for each public chain from normalized within-repertoire ranks of inferred template counts. In a later analysis, generation probabilities were computed with a VDJ recombination model fitted to out-of-frame rearrangements, and the resulting probabilities were checked against IGoR. A later analysis scored TCR-TCR, TCR-HLA and TCR-CMV co-occurrence with hypergeometric tests, applying a repertoire-size bias correction to TCR pairs. A later analysis estimated false discovery rates by permuting HLA or CMV assignments 20 times. In a later analysis, co-occurring TCRs were grouped using DBSCAN, and TCRdist sequence similarity was added for clustering within HLA-allele-positive subsets. Repertoires with fewer than 30,000 or more than 120,000 public chains, plus five repertoires with anomalous nucleotide sharing, were excluded from co-occurrence clustering. Held by TCRdb, this immuneACCESS table contains in-frame sequences only and omits some clones. Under half of the omission traces to an unresolved V gene where checked; the cause of the rest is unknown. The DNA was the basis for D and trimming; V, J and clone size are from that table. The sample table shows around 170,000 clones, and more than 60% are seen once. The top ten constitute roughly 1.5% of the sample.

The cohort consisted of 666 healthy bone marrow donors. At the time of sampling, all cohort members were nominally healthy, though unrecorded immune exposures were likely present. The donor was CMV seronegative and was included in the group of 352 seronegative cohort members. Each donor provided a peripheral blood sample, and peripheral blood mononuclear cells were used for TCR beta sequencing. Genomic DNA was extracted from the blood cell samples with the Qiagen DNeasy Blood Extraction Kit. Only one count was recorded for this clone. Its binding antigen is unknown. Per-base quality was not reported, and no clone a single base away is much larger than it. Taken from the germline V gene, the CDR1 and CDR2 loops are SGHVS and FNYEAQ. Relative to germline, V is 3 bases shorter and J is 2 bases shorter, with 7 bases between their ends. Measured from the cysteine to the phenylalanine, the CDR3 is 14 residues long. Just CDR3 DNA is preserved here, 42 bases in frame from base 1.

Broad study findings and their caveats: Some IMGT-functional V segments, including TRBV6-2 and TRBV6-3, could not be distinguished by the 87-base-pair reads and were therefore excluded. A further reported finding was that TCR beta sequences accurately predicted the HLA-A and HLA-B alleles for most subjects in the first cohort. In the study, roughly 160 TCR beta chains were listed as associated with cytomegalovirus. In a later analysis, TCR association rates were found to vary across HLA loci, with the most associated TCRs seen for DRB1 alleles and the fewest for HLA-C alleles. When HLA alleles, especially DR and DQ, strongly co-occurred, TCR associations were difficult to assign to individual alleles. A cluster of highly shared sequence variants was judged likely to represent a technical artifact of the sequencing pipeline. Most CMV-associated TCR beta chains appeared to be HLA-restricted in a later analysis, and the HLA associations seemed to be driven largely by CMV exposure. This cohort had only TCR beta chains sequenced, and the lack of alpha or paired-chain data limited which features could be detected. Over 15 rarely observed V segments, including chromosome 9 orphons, were excluded from the earlier analysis of some 590 of the donors because counts were too low. In an earlier analysis of approximately 600 of the donors, most TCR beta V segments were observed in productive rearrangements about 90% or about 30% of the time, broadly matching IMGT annotations. A later analysis found that HLA-associated TCR beta chains were more clonally expanded and had lower generation probabilities than equally common non-associated chains. For the cohort, immune exposure information was limited to CMV serostatus. Specific HLA alleles were associated with 15,000 to 20,000 TCR beta sequences at a false discovery rate of 0.05 in a later analysis. A later genetic analysis associated a missense DCLRE1C variant with V-gene and J-gene trimming of TCR beta chains, and an independent cohort replicated the association. According to a later analysis, parvovirus B19, influenza, CMV and Epstein-Barr virus appeared linked to several top co-occurrence clusters. According to the authors, the approach could potentially be generalized to other disease states and immunological phenotypes. Roughly uniform sequencing depth across donors was assumed in presence/absence analyses, although this assumption may not hold. While some public TCRs were present in many individuals, most TCR sequences turned up only very rarely across donors. Linkage disequilibrium might explain the correlated functional status among segregating V segments, but an unknown experimental factor could not be excluded. In vitro tests confirmed that a few of the cytomegalovirus-associated TCR beta chains recognize cytomegalovirus antigens. According to a later genetic analysis, donors in an Asian-associated ancestry cluster had fewer N-insertions in productive TCRs than the roughly 670-donor mean. HLA typing was unavailable for some donors at each locus, so association tests used only the typed subset. The classifier was reported to diagnose cytomegalovirus status with high specificity and sensitivity in both the original cohort and the validation cohort.

Source material: PBMCs. The chain couples TRBV7-6 to TRBJ2-2; a confident D gene designation cannot be given. This sequence originates from a man between 18 and 29 years old in good health and CMV-seronegative. The DNA sequence is given as TGTGCCAGCAGCTTCTCCCTCAACACCGGGGAGCTGTTTTTT. It is translated as CASSFSLNTGELFF.